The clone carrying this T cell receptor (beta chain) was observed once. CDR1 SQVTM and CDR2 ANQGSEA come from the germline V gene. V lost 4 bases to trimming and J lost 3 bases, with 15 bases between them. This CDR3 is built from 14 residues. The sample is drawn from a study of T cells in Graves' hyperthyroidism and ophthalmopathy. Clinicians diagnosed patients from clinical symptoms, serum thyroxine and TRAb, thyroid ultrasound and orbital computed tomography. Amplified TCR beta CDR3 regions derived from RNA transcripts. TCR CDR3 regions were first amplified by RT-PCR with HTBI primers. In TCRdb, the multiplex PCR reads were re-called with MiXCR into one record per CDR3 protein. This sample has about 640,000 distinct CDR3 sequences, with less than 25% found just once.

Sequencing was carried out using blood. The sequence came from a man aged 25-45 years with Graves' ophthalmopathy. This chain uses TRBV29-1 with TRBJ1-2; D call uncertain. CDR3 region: CSVGGQAMDYGYTF. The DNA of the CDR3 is TGCAGCGTTGGCGGGCAGGCTATGGACTATGGCTACACCTTC.